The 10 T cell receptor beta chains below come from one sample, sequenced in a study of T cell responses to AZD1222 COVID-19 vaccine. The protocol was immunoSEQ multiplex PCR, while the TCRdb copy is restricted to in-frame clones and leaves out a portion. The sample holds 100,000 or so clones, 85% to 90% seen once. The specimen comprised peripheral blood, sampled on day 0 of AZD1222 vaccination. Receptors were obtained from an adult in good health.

The DNA for the CDR3 is TGTGCCAGCAGTTCGCAGGGTAGTAGCAATCAGCCCCAGCATTTT. It codes for CASSSQGSSNQPQHF. V is TRBV6-5 and J is TRBJ1-5, with D perhaps matching TRBD1 (5 bases). V was shortened by 4 bases and J by 0 bases, with 10 bases between the two germline ends. Germline V lookup: CDR1 MNHEY, CDR2 SVGAGI. This CDR3 contains 15 residues.

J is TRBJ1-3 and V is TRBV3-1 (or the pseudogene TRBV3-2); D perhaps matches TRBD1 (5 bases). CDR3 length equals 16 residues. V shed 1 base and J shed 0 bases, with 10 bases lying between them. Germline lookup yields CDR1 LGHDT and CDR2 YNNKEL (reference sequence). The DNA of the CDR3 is TGTGCCAGCAGCCAAGGACAGCGACTCTCTGGAAACACCATATATTTT. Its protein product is CASSQGQRLSGNTIYF.

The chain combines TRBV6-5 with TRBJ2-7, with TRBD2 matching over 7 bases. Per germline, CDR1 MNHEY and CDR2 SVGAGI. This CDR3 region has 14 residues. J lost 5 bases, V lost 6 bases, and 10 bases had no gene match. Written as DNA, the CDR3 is TGTGCCAGCAGAATAAGCGGGGTCGGCGACGAGCAGTACTTC. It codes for CASRISGVGDEQYF.

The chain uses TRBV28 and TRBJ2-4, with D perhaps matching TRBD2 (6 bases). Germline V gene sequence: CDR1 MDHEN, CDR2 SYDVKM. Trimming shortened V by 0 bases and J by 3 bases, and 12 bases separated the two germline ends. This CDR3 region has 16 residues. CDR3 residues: CASSLWGGADKNIQYF. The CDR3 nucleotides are TGTGCCAGCAGTTTATGGGGCGGGGCCGACAAAAACATTCAGTACTTC.

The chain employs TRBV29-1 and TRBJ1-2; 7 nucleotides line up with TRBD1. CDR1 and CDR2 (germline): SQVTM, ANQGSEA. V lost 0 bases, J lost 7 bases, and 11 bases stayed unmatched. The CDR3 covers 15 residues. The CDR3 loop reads CSVEDEGQSYGGYTF. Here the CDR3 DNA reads TGCAGCGTTGAAGACGAGGGACAGTCCTACGGTGGCTACACCTTC.

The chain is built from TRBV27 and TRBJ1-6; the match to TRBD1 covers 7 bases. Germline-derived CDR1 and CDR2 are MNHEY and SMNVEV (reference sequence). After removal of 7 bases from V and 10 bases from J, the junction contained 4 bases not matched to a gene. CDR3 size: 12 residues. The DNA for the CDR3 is TGTGCCAGCATCCAGGGGGGATCACCCCTCCACTTT. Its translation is CASIQGGSPLHF.

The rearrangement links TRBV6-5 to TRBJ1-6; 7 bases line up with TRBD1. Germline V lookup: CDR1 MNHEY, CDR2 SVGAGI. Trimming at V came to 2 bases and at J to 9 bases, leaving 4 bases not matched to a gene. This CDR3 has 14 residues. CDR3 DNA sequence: TGTGCCAGCAGTTACGGCGGGACAGTTTCACCCCTCCACTTT. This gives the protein CASSYGGTVSPLHF.

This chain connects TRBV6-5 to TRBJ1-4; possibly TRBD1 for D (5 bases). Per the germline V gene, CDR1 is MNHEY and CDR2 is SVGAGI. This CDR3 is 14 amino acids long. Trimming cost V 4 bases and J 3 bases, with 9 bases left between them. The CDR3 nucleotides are TGTGCCAGCAGTTTCGACAGACCTAATGAAAAACTGTTTTTT. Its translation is CASSFDRPNEKLFF.

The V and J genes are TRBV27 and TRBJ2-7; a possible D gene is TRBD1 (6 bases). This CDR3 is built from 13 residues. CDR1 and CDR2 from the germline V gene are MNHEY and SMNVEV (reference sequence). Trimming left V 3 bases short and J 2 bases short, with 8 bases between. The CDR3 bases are TGTGCCAGCAGTTTCGGACAGACCTACGAGCAGTACTTC. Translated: CASSFGQTYEQYF.

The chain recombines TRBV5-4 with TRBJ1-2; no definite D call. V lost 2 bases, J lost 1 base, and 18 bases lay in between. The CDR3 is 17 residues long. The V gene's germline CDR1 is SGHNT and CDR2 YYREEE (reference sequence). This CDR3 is CASSLGGRSTNNYGYTF. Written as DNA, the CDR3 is TGTGCCAGCAGCTTAGGTGGACGGTCCACCAATAACTATGGCTACACCTTC.